The 3 T cell receptor beta chains below all came from one sample that was sequenced in a study of metastatic and nonmetastatic thyroid tumors. Every patient underwent thyroid surgery untreated. TCRdb recomputed clones from the PCR reads via MiXCR. Among around 20,000 clones listed, roughly 23% were seen once. The sequenced sample consisted of adjacent normal tissue. These receptor sequences come from a female donor with papillary thyroid cancer or a benign thyroid nodule (not recorded which). Some clones in this sample may be carry-over from other donors' samples.

By share, this clone counts as medium-sized. The rearrangement links TRBV19 to TRBJ1-1; 11 positions agree with TRBD1. This CDR3 is 16 amino acids long. The germline V gene has CDR1 LNHDA and CDR2 SQIVND (reference sequence). After removal of 3 bases from V and 5 bases from J, the junction contained 8 bases not matched to a gene. Written as DNA, the CDR3 is TGTGCCAGTAGTATCTGGACAGGGGGCGTTATAACTGAAGCTTTCTTT. It yields the protein CASSIWTGGVITEAFF.

V and J are TRBV6-2 or TRBV6-3 and TRBJ2-7; a weak D match, TRBD2 (5 bases). The germline gives CDR1 MNHEY, CDR2 SVGEGT. CDR3 size: 16 residues. V lost 2 bases and J lost 0, with 14 bases in between. The CDR3 region is CASSYGRPRGSYEQYF. DNA for the CDR3: TGTGCCAGCAGTTACGGACGCCCCCGGGGCTCCTACGAGCAGTACTTC.

This clone was detected ten times or more. The chain has TRBV5-4 and TRBJ2-3; no clear D gene. V lost 2 bases and J 2 bases, leaving 12 bases between the germline ends. Germline CDR1 is SGHNT and CDR2 is YYREEE (reference sequence). The CDR3 length is 15 residues. CDR3 in DNA: TGTGCCAGCAGCTTAGGTGGGCCGGACACAGATACGCAGTATTTT. This gives the protein CASSLGGPDTDTQYF.